This T cell receptor (beta chain) came from a study of a mutant IDH1 vaccine in newly diagnosed glioma. In the study overall: Most patients had radiochemotherapy with temozolomide before enrollment; others had one alone.

TCRdb keeps only in-frame clones here, not all; method: immunoSEQ multiplex PCR. The table lists about 66,000 clones, 80% to 90% of them singletons, with under 3.5% in the top ten. Points on this clone: Its target is not known.

General study points: Pseudoprogression looked unconnected to shifts in top peripheral T cell clonotypes.

This CDR3 has 14 amino acids. V was cut by 3 bases and J by 5 bases, with 13 bases left in between. Looked up from germline, CDR1 is WNHNN and CDR2 is SYGVQD (reference sequence). Noted time point: baseline, week 1 (first vaccination visit). Treatment of the sample: pre-vaccination baseline after standard-of-care therapy. Sample: PBMCs, taken from a glioma patient treated with radiotherapy, temozolomide or both. This sequence was found in a man aged 30-40 years with glioma. The chain couples TRBV10-1 to TRBJ2-5; D call uncertain. DNA for the CDR3: TGCGCCAGCAGTGACCGGTTCGGGTTTGAGACCCAGTACTTC. Amino acids: CASSDRFGFETQYF.